The entry below describes one TCR beta chain. The data belong to a study of blood T cell repertoires in COVID-19. Profiling relied on immunoSEQ multiplex PCR, and the TCRdb table lists in-frame clones only, not all of them. Of around 41,000 clones detected, about four fifths appear once; the ten largest clones hold 35% to 55%. Germline-derived CDR1 and CDR2 are SGHVS and FQNEAQ. The V and J ends lost 3 bases and 2 bases respectively, with 11 bases between them. This CDR3 contains 15 residues. V gene TRBV7-8 combines with J gene TRBJ1-5, with D hard to call. The source material was peripheral blood. The receptor was isolated from a woman aged 80 or over with acute or convalescent COVID-19. CDR3 in amino acids: CASSFQLAGNQPQHF. CDR3 in DNA: TGTGCCAGCAGCTTCCAATTAGCAGGCAATCAGCCCCAGCATTTT.